This T cell receptor beta chain was captured by sequencing in a study of cytomegalovirus exposure and HLA in healthy donors. Study-wide results and limits: When analyzed later, a missense DCLRE1C variant was found to be linked to TCR beta V- and J-gene trimming. In a later analysis, parvovirus B19, influenza, CMV and Epstein-Barr virus appeared linked to several top co-occurrence clusters.

Germline CDR1 reads SGHRS; CDR2 reads YFSETQ. This CDR3 is 16 amino acids long. J was trimmed by 4 bases and V by 5 bases; bases with no gene match: 6. On this clone: Its antigen is not identified.

Primers for the PCR totalled 60 Vbeta and 13 Jbeta. Assay used: immunoSEQ multiplex PCR; TCRdb lists only in-frame clones, some missing. Of roughly 100,000 clones in the sample, more than 60% were seen once. This receptor was taken from a man in his forties or fifties in good health and CMV-seronegative. The source material was PBMCs. This chain links TRBV5-1 with TRBJ2-3, with 14 positions matching TRBD2. CDR3: CASRLTSGGAPDTQYF. The CDR3 coding sequence is TGCGCCAGCAGATTGACTAGCGGGGGGGCCCCAGATACGCAGTATTTT.